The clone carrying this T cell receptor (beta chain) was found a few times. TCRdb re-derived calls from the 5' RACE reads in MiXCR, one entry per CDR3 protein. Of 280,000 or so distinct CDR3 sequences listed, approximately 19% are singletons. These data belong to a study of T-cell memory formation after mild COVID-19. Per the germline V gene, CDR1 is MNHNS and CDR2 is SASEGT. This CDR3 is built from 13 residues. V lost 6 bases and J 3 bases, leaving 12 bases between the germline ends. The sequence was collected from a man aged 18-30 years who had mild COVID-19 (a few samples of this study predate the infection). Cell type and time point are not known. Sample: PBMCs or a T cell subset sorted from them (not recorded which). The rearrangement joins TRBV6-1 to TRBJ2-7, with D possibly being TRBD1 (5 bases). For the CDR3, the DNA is TGTGCCAGCAGCGATACAGGTTTCTACGAGCAGTACTTC. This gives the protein CASSDTGFYEQYF.